This passage covers 12 T cell receptor beta chains from one sample sequenced in a study of breast tumors, draining lymph nodes, adjacent tissues. The lymph nodes were axillary draining lymph nodes from breast cancer patients. One entry per CDR3 protein results from TCRdb running MiXCR on the multiplex PCR reads. The table shows 120,000 or so distinct CDR3 sequences, with just under 20% occurring only once. Material for sequencing was axillary lymph node tissue. The receptors were gathered from a female donor with breast cancer. Some clones in this sample may be carry-over from other donors' samples.

The J gene is TRBJ1-1, the V gene TRBV28; D is undetermined. Trimming left V 1 base short and J 3 bases short, with 6 bases between. The CDR3 is made up of 13 amino acids. Germline CDR1 reads MDHEN; CDR2 reads SYDVKM. CDR3 loop: CASSLLADTEAFF. The CDR3 nucleotides are TGTGCCAGCAGTTTATTGGCTGACACTGAAGCTTTCTTT.

Worth noting for this clonotype: This could be a read error, since a much larger clone is one nucleotide away. The CDR3 carries no conserved terminal phenylalanine or tryptophan, so it likely arises from a read error. The chain joins TRBV10-1 to TRBJ2-3; TRBD1 or TRBD2 may be the D gene (5 bases each). V lost 3 bases to trimming and J lost 6 bases, with 16 bases between them. The CDR3 is made up of 15 amino acids. Per the germline V gene, CDR1 is WNHNN and CDR2 is SYGVQD (reference sequence). The CDR3 DNA follows: TGCGCCAGCAGTGACCCTTGGGGGTCGGAGGATACGCAGTATCTT. The encoded protein is CASSDPWGSEDTQYL.

This clonotype has a count of ten or more. The chain carries TRBV20-1 and TRBJ2-5, with 7 bases lining up with TRBD1. The ends lost 4 bases at V and 1 base at J; junction bases unmatched: 6. Germline V gene sequence: CDR1 DFQATT, CDR2 SNEGSKA (reference sequence). This CDR3 is built from 14 residues. CDR3 amino acids: CSAKHDRAQETQYF. The CDR3, as DNA: TGCAGTGCTAAGCACGACAGGGCCCAAGAGACCCAGTACTTC.

At least ten counts were recorded for this clonotype. This chain joins TRBV9 and TRBJ1-5; D unclear. Germline values: CDR1 SGDLS, CDR2 YYNGEE. The CDR3 runs 11 residues. Trimming left V 0 bases short and J 6 bases short, with 1 base between. The CDR3 DNA follows: TGTGCCAGCAGCGTAGGTCAGCCCCAGCATTTT. It is translated as CASSVGQPQHF.

In this sample, this clonotype turned up many times. The V gene is TRBV6-5, the J gene TRBJ2-2, with no clear D. CDR3 length: 14 residues. CDR1 MNHEY and CDR2 SVGAGI come from the germline V gene. V shed 6 bases and J shed 4 bases, with 12 bases lying between them. The CDR3 DNA reads as TGTGCCAGCAGACCCCGCCGGACCACCGGGGAGCTGTTTTTT. Encoded protein: CASRPRRTTGELFF.

The table lists this clonotype with many counts. This rearrangement joins TRBV9 to TRBJ2-1; 7 bases line up with TRBD2. From germline, CDR1 is SGDLS and CDR2 YYNGEE. This CDR3 contains 16 residues. The V segment lost 2 bases and the J segment 1 base; nucleotides outside the gene matches: 6. CDR3 DNA sequence: TGTGCCAGCAGCGTTCTAGGAGCGGGGTCCTACAATGAGCAGTTCTTC. Translation gives CASSVLGAGSYNEQFF.

V gene TRBV12-3 or TRBV12-4 combines with J gene TRBJ2-2; possible D gene TRBD2, 6 bases. Trimming took off 6 bases at V and 5 bases at J, with 10 bases between the two ends. The CDR3 is made up of 13 amino acids. The CDR3 DNA reads as TGTGCCAGCAGGATCCGGGGGACCGGGGAGCTGTTTTTT. This codes for CASRIRGTGELFF.

This clonotype has ten or more counts. The chain has TRBV20-1 and TRBJ2-1; the match to TRBD2 covers 12 bases. The junction had 7 bases not matched to a gene; V was cut back by 1 base and J by 0 bases. The CDR3 totals 18 residues. Germline loops: CDR1 DFQATT, CDR2 SNEGSKA (reference sequence). In DNA, the CDR3 is TGCAGTGCTAGAGTACTAGCGGGGGGCACCTTCTCCTACAATGAGCAGTTCTTC. It codes for CSARVLAGGTFSYNEQFF.

The sample holds many counts of this clonotype. This chain uses TRBV9 with TRBJ2-2; 7 bases are a match to TRBD1. Germline CDR1 and CDR2: SGDLS and YYNGEE. Trimming took 5 bases from V and 2 from J; bases not matched to a gene: 3. This CDR3 spans 14 amino acids. As DNA, the CDR3 is TGTGCCAGCAGAGGGACAGCCAACACCGGGGAGCTGTTTTTT. Translation gives CASRGTANTGELFF. Drawing the rest from reference TRBV9 and TRBJ2-2, the complete variable domain is DSGVTQTPKHLITATGQRVTLRCSPRSGDLSVYWYQQSLDQGLQFLIQYYNGEERAKGNILERFSAQQFPDLHSELNLSSLELGDSALYFCASRGTANTGELFFGEGSRLTVL.

This clonotype was picked up a small number of times. This chain's CDR3 is CAWSVKGRGTVSGNTIYF. CDR3 DNA sequence: TGTGCCTGGAGTGTTAAGGGCCGGGGGACAGTCTCTGGAAACACCATATATTTT. V and J are TRBV30 and TRBJ1-3; 7 bases are a match to TRBD1. The germline V gene encodes CDR1 GTSNPN and CDR2 SVGIG (reference sequence). The CDR3 has 18 residues. Germline trimming cut 0 bases from V and 0 bases from J; bases unmatched to any gene: 11.

In its sample, this clonotype was seen once. This clone may be a read error of a much larger clone one base away. The chain employs TRBV4-2 and TRBJ2-7, with D possibly being TRBD2 (6 bases). The V gene's germline CDR1 is LGHNA and CDR2 YNFKEQ. V was shortened by 9 bases and J by 6 bases, with 24 bases between the two germline ends. CDR3 size: 15 residues. CDR3 DNA sequence: TGTGCCAGTGGTACTGGGACTTCCCAGTCGTTCGAGCAGTACTTC. This sequence encodes CASGTGTSQSFEQYF.

This clonotype was seen a handful of times. The gene calls are TRBV6-6 and TRBJ1-4; possible D gene TRBD1, 5 bases. Trimming took off 2 bases at V and 4 bases at J, with 11 bases between the two ends. There are 15 residues in the CDR3. Germline lookup yields CDR1 MNHNY and CDR2 SVGAGI (reference sequence). CDR3 nucleotides: TGTGCCAGCAGTTACGTTCGGGACCGTAATGAAAAACTGTTTTTT. Its translation: CASSYVRDRNEKLFF.